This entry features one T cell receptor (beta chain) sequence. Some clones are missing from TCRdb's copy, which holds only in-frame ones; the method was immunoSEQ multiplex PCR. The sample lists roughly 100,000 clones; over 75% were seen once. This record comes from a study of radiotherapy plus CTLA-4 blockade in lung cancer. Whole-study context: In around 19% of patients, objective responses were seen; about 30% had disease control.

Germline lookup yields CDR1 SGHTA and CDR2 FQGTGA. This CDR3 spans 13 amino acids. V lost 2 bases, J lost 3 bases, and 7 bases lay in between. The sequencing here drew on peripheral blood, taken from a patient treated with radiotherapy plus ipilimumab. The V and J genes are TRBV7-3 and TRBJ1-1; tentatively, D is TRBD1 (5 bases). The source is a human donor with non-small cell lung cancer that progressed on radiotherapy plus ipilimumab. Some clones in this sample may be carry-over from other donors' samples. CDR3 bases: TGTGCCAGCAGCTTACAGGGCCACACTGAAGCTTTCTTT. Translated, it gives CASSLQGHTEAFF.